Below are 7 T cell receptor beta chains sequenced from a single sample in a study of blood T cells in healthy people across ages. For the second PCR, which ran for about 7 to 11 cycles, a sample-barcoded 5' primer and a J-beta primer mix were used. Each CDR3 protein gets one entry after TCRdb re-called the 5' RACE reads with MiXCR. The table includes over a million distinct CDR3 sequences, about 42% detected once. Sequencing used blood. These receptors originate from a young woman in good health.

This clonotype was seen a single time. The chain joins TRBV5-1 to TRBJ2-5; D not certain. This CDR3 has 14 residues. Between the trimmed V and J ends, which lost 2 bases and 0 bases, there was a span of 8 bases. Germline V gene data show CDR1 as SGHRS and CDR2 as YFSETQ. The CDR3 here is CASSFQGDQETQYF. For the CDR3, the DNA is TGCGCCAGCAGCTTTCAAGGAGACCAAGAGACCCAGTACTTC.

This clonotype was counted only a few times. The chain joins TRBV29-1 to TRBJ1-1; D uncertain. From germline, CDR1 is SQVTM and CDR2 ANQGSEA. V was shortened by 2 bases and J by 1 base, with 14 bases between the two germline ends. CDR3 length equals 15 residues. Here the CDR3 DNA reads TGCAGCGTTGAAAGTCCGAAGGTCGGGAACACTGAAGCTTTCTTT. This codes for CSVESPKVGNTEAFF.

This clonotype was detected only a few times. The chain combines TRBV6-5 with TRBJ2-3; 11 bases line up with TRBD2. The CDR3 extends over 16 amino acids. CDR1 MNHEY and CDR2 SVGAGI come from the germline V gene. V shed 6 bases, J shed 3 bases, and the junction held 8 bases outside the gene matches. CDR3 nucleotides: TGTGCCAGCAGGCCCCGACTAGCGGGGTTAACAGATACGCAGTATTTT. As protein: CASRPRLAGLTDTQYF.

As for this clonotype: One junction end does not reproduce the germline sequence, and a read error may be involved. The CDR3 loop is CASSFRGLDTKAFF. The CDR3 nucleotides read TGTGCCAGCAGCTTCCGGGGCTTGGACACTAAAGCTTTCTTT. The rearrangement joins TRBV7-2 to TRBJ1-1; weak D call: TRBD1 (5 bases). The CDR3 has 14 residues. Germline V lookup: CDR1 SGHTA, CDR2 FQGNSA.

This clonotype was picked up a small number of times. The CDR3 sequence is CSAISVENTEAFF. The CDR3 DNA reads TGCAGTGCTATTTCAGTGGAGAACACTGAAGCTTTCTTT. This rearrangement joins TRBV20-1 to TRBJ1-1; D is unresolved. V shed 4 bases and J shed 1 base, with 10 bases lying between them. The CDR3 is 13 amino acids. Germline lookup yields CDR1 DFQATT and CDR2 SNEGSKA (reference sequence).

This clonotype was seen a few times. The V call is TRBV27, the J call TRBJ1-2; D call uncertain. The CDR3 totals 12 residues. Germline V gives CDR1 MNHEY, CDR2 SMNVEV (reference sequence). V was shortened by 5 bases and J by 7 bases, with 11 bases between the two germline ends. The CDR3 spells CASSGRTAGYTF. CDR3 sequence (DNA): TGTGCCAGCAGTGGCCGGACTGCTGGCTACACCTTC.

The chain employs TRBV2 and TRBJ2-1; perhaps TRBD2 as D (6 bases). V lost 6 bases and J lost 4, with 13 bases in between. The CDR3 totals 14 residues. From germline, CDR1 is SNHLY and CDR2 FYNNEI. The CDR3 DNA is TGTGCCAGCAGCTTAGCGGCCTTATACAATGAGCAGTTCTTC. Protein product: CASSLAALYNEQFF. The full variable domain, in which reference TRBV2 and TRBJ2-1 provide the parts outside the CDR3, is EPEVTQTPSHQVTQMGQEVILRCVPISNHLYFYWYRQILGQKVEFLVSFYNNEISEKSEIFDDQFSVERPDGSNFTLKIRSTKLEDSAMYFCASSLAALYNEQFFGPGTRLTVL.